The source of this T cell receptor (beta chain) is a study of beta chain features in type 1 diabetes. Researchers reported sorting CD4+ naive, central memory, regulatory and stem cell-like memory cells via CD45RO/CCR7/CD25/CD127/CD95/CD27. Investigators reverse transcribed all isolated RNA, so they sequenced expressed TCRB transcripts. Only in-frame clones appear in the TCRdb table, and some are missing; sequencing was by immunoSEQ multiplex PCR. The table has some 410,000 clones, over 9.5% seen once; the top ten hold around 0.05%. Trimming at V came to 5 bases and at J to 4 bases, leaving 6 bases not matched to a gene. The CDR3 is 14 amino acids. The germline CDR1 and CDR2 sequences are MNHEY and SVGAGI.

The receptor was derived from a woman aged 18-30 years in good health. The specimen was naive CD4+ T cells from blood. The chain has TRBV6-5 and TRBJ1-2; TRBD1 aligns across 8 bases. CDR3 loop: CASSEDRGAYGYTF. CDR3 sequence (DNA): TGTGCCAGCAGTGAAGACAGGGGAGCCTATGGCTACACCTTC.